A selection of T cell receptor beta chains follows, all from one sample in a study of OX40 agonist ivuxolimab in advanced cancers. Data came from immunoSEQ multiplex PCR; TCRdb stores just in-frame clones and leaves some out. The sample carries about 120,000 clones, approximately 92% recorded once. The source material was CD4+ or CD8+ T cells sorted from blood, sampled in a trial of the OX40 agonist ivuxolimab. These receptors were collected from an adult with an advanced solid tumor such as melanoma, head and neck, liver or kidney cancer. Both conserved end residues are part of each CDR3. D genes are given only for firm matches. The listing skips clone size in some rows; elsewhere it reads once, few, many or a size class.

clone_size: -
d_call: -
v_call: TRBV28
j_call: TRBJ1-2
cdr3_nt: TGTGCCAGCAGTTTTTCGCCACACACCTATGGCTACACCTTC
cdr3_aa: CASSFSPHTYGYTF

clone_size: -
d_call: -
v_call: TRBV9
j_call: TRBJ1-6
cdr3_nt: TGTGCCAGCAGCGTAGAGGGGAACTCCTATAATTCACCCCTCCACTTT
cdr3_aa: CASSVEGNSYNSPLHF

clone_size: -
d_call: TRBD2
v_call: TRBV30
j_call: TRBJ2-1
cdr3_nt: TGTGCCTGGAGTTGGACTAGCGGGGGTCAAAATGAGCAGTTCTTC
cdr3_aa: CAWSWTSGGQNEQFF

clone_size: -
d_call: -
v_call: TRBV5-1
j_call: TRBJ1-1
cdr3_nt: TGCGCCAGCAGCTCCCAAACGGGAATGAACACTGAAGCTTTCTTT
cdr3_aa: CASSSQTGMNTEAFF

clone_size: -
d_call: -
v_call: TRBV4-1
j_call: TRBJ2-3
cdr3_nt: TGCGCCAGCAGCCAAGATCATGCAGGAGCCTACACAGATACGCAGTATTTT
cdr3_aa: CASSQDHAGAYTDTQYF

clone_size: once
d_call: -
v_call: TRBV6-5
j_call: TRBJ1-2
cdr3_nt: TGTGCCAGCAGGGGAAGGGGAGGCGAAAACTATGGCTACACCTTC
cdr3_aa: CASRGRGGENYGYTF

clone_size: -
d_call: -
v_call: TRBV6-4
j_call: TRBJ2-3
cdr3_nt: TGTGCCAGCAGTGACTCTGGAGATACCCGCACAGATACGCAGTATTTT
cdr3_aa: CASSDSGDTRTDTQYF

clone_size: -
d_call: -
v_call: TRBV15
j_call: TRBJ2-2
cdr3_nt: TGTGCCACCAGTATACAGGTTGTGTCCGGGGAGCTGTTTTTT
cdr3_aa: CATSIQVVSGELFF

clone_size: -
d_call: -
v_call: TRBV19
j_call: TRBJ1-1
cdr3_nt: TGTGCCAGTACTTACCGGACCCTGAACACTGAAGCTTTCTTT
cdr3_aa: CASTYRTLNTEAFF

clone_size: -
d_call: -
v_call: TRBV5-1
j_call: TRBJ1-4
cdr3_nt: TGCGCCAGCAGCGTACAGGCGTCCGATGAAAAACTGTTTTTT
cdr3_aa: CASSVQASDEKLFF

clone_size: -
d_call: -
v_call: TRBV2
j_call: TRBJ1-3
cdr3_nt: TGTGCCAGCGCGGGTGAAGGAGGAAACACCATATATTTT
cdr3_aa: CASAGEGGNTIYF

clone_size: -
d_call: TRBD1
v_call: TRBV6-6
j_call: TRBJ1-1
cdr3_nt: TGTGCCAGCAGAGTCCGGACAGGGGGCATGAACACTGAAGCTTTCTTT
cdr3_aa: CASRVRTGGMNTEAFF

clone_size: few
d_call: -
v_call: TRBV5-6
j_call: TRBJ2-3
cdr3_nt: TGTGCCAGCAGCTTGGGGACAGCAGATACGCAGTATTTT
cdr3_aa: CASSLGTADTQYF

clone_size: once
d_call: TRBD2
v_call: TRBV11-2
j_call: TRBJ2-5
cdr3_nt: TGTGCCAGCAGCCCTGGGACTAGCTCCCAGACCCAGTACTTC
cdr3_aa: CASSPGTSSQTQYF

clone_size: -
d_call: -
v_call: TRBV28
j_call: TRBJ1-1
cdr3_nt: TGTGCCAGCAGTTTAAGTCGGGGCAGGAACACTGAAGCTTTCTTT
cdr3_aa: CASSLSRGRNTEAFF

clone_size: -
d_call: TRBD1
v_call: TRBV5-1
j_call: TRBJ2-1
cdr3_nt: TGCGCCAGCAGCTTACAGGGGGCGAGCTCCTACAATGAGCAGTTCTTC
cdr3_aa: CASSLQGASSYNEQFF

clone_size: -
d_call: -
v_call: TRBV7-2
j_call: TRBJ2-7
cdr3_nt: TGTGCCAGCAGCGTGCAGCAGACCGAGCAGTACTTC
cdr3_aa: CASSVQQTEQYF

clone_size: once
d_call: -
v_call: TRBV10-1
j_call: TRBJ2-7
cdr3_nt: TGCGCCAGCAGTGAGTCGGGCCTAAATGATGGACACGAGCAGTACTTC
cdr3_aa: CASSESGLNDGHEQYF

clone_size: few
d_call: -
v_call: TRBV7-2
j_call: TRBJ2-5
cdr3_nt: TGTGCCAGCAGCGTTATGGGAACCCAGTACTTC
cdr3_aa: CASSVMGTQYF

clone_size: few
d_call: -
v_call: TRBV5-1
j_call: TRBJ1-6
cdr3_nt: TGCGCCAGCAGCTACCGGGATTTGGGGAATTCACCCCTCCACTTT
cdr3_aa: CASSYRDLGNSPLHF

clone_size: once
d_call: -
v_call: TRBV4-1
j_call: TRBJ1-2
cdr3_nt: TGCGCCAGCAGCCAAGTTTTTAGGGGACGGGACTATGGCTACACCTTC
cdr3_aa: CASSQVFRGRDYGYTF

clone_size: -
d_call: TRBD1
v_call: TRBV30
j_call: TRBJ2-7
cdr3_nt: TGTGCCTGGATCCCGGGACAGGGCGCCTACGAGCAGTACTTC
cdr3_aa: CAWIPGQGAYEQYF

clone_size: -
d_call: -
v_call: TRBV6-4
j_call: TRBJ1-6
cdr3_nt: TGTGCCAGCAGTGAGGTCAGCTCCTATAATTCACCCCTCCACTTT
cdr3_aa: CASSEVSSYNSPLHF

clone_size: -
d_call: -
v_call: TRBV7-6
j_call: TRBJ1-3
cdr3_nt: TGTGCCAGCAGCTTAGTGTCCTCTGGAAACACCATATATTTT
cdr3_aa: CASSLVSSGNTIYF

clone_size: -
d_call: -
v_call: TRBV29-1
j_call: TRBJ2-3
cdr3_nt: TGCAGCGCCCGCCCGACTTCCCCTAGCACAGATACGCAGTATTTT
cdr3_aa: CSARPTSPSTDTQYF

clone_size: -
d_call: TRBD1
v_call: TRBV10-3
j_call: TRBJ2-7
cdr3_nt: TGTGCCATCAGGGGACAGGGAGGCTACGAGCAGTACTTC
cdr3_aa: CAIRGQGGYEQYF

clone_size: -
d_call: -
v_call: TRBV7-9
j_call: TRBJ2-5
cdr3_nt: TGTGCCAGCAGCCCGGACAACCTGGGAGAGACCCAGTACTTC
cdr3_aa: CASSPDNLGETQYF

clone_size: -
d_call: -
v_call: TRBV4-3
j_call: TRBJ2-5
cdr3_nt: TGCGCCAGCAGCCAAGTCATGTCGAGGGAGACCCAGTACTTC
cdr3_aa: CASSQVMSRETQYF

clone_size: -
d_call: -
v_call: TRBV19
j_call: TRBJ1-1
cdr3_nt: TGTGCCAGTAGTATACGGAACACTGAAGCTTTCTTT
cdr3_aa: CASSIRNTEAFF

clone_size: once
d_call: -
v_call: TRBV7-2
j_call: TRBJ2-7
cdr3_nt: TGTGCCAGCAGCGTGGACAGAAGAGAGCAGTACTTC
cdr3_aa: CASSVDRREQYF

clone_size: -
d_call: -
v_call: TRBV9
j_call: TRBJ2-3
cdr3_nt: TGTGCCAGCAGCGCCCCCGGGGGCGGCACAGATACGCAGTATTTT
cdr3_aa: CASSAPGGGTDTQYF

clone_size: -
d_call: -
v_call: TRBV9
j_call: TRBJ1-6
cdr3_nt: TGTGCCAGCAGCCCTCAGGGGAGTTCTAATTCACCCCTCCACTTT
cdr3_aa: CASSPQGSSNSPLHF

clone_size: -
d_call: TRBD1
v_call: TRBV6-6
j_call: TRBJ2-7
cdr3_nt: TGTGCCAGCAGTTCTGGGACAGCCTCCGAGCAGTACTTC
cdr3_aa: CASSSGTASEQYF

clone_size: -
d_call: -
v_call: TRBV5-6
j_call: TRBJ2-6
cdr3_nt: TGTGCCAGCAGCTGGGACGGAAGCTCTGGGGCCAACGTCCTGACTTTC
cdr3_aa: CASSWDGSSGANVLTF

clone_size: -
d_call: -
v_call: TRBV4-3
j_call: TRBJ2-3
cdr3_nt: TGCGCCAGCAGCCAAGATAGGAGAGATACGCAGTATTTT
cdr3_aa: CASSQDRRDTQYF

clone_size: -
d_call: -
v_call: TRBV10-3
j_call: TRBJ1-1
cdr3_nt: TGTGCCATCAGTGAGTCGGAAAAGGGAGGGGGTGAAGCTTTCTTT
cdr3_aa: CAISESEKGGGEAFF

clone_size: -
d_call: TRBD2
v_call: TRBV7-3
j_call: TRBJ2-1
cdr3_nt: TGTGCCAGCAGCGCCACTAGCGCCTCAAATGAGCAGTTCTTC
cdr3_aa: CASSATSASNEQFF

clone_size: once
d_call: -
v_call: TRBV7-9
j_call: TRBJ1-1
cdr3_nt: TGTGCCAGCAGCACCGGGACTGTGTCGACGACTGAAGCTTTCTTT
cdr3_aa: CASSTGTVSTTEAFF